This entry lists 7 T cell receptor beta chains sequenced from one sample in a study of blood T cell repertoires in COVID-19. Here immunoSEQ multiplex PCR was the method, and the copy in TCRdb shows in-frame clones only, minus some. The sample consists of roughly 160,000 clones, almost 85% of them appearing once. Sequenced input: peripheral blood. The receptors come from a man younger than 30 with active or convalescent COVID-19.

The J gene is TRBJ2-2, the V gene TRBV7-2; D uncertain. This CDR3 is built from 14 residues. The germline gives CDR1 SGHTA, CDR2 FQGNSA. The ends were cut back, 6 bases at V and 3 bases at J, with 11 bases in the middle. The DNA of the CDR3 is TGTGCCAGCAGTCGCGAGAGAGACACCGGGGAGCTGTTTTTT. The encoded protein is CASSRERDTGELFF.

There are a few counts of this clone. The chain uses TRBV11-1 and TRBJ2-7, with TRBD1 matching 8 bases. Germline CDR1 reads SGHAT; CDR2 reads FQDESV (reference sequence). The CDR3 runs to 14 residues. The junction had 6 bases not matched to a gene; V was cut back by 6 bases and J by 2 bases. The CDR3 loop is CASSKDRVPYEQYF. In DNA form, the CDR3 reads TGTGCCAGCAGTAAGGACAGGGTCCCCTACGAGCAGTACTTC. Supplemented by reference TRBV11-1 and TRBJ2-7, the full variable domain reads EAEVAQSPRYKITEKSQAVAFWCDPISGHATLYWYRQILGQGPELLVQFQDESVVDDSQLPKDRFSAERLKGVDSTLKIQPAELGDSAMYLCASSKDRVPYEQYFGPGTRLTVT.

The chain combines TRBV29-1 with TRBJ1-2; D possibly corresponds to TRBD1 (5 bases). V was pared by 4 bases and J by 6 bases, with 15 bases between. Looked up from germline, CDR1 is SQVTM and CDR2 is ANQGSEA. This CDR3 spans 13 amino acids. In DNA form, the CDR3 reads TGCAGCGTTGCGGGGGGAACCAACAATGGCTACACCTTC. This codes for CSVAGGTNNGYTF.

A note on this clone: At one boundary the junction diverges from the germline segment, which might be a read error. The chain joins TRBV10-1 to TRBJ2-7; 9 bases match TRBD2. The CDR3 runs to 15 residues. CDR1 and CDR2 (germline): WNHNN, SYGVQD (reference sequence). In DNA, the CDR3 is TGCGCCATCCCCGTGAGTAGCGGGAGCTCCCACGAGCAGTACTTC. This gives the protein CAIPVSSGSSHEQYF.

The chain is built from TRBV19 and TRBJ2-6, with D maybe TRBD1 (5 bases). There are 17 residues in the CDR3. The V gene lost 3 bases and the J gene lost 1 base, with 13 bases spanning the gap. From germline, CDR1 is LNHDA and CDR2 SQIVND (reference sequence). CDR3 nucleotides: TGTGCCAGTAGTATCGGACACGCTATATCTGGGGCCAACGTCCTGACTTTC. This gives the protein CASSIGHAISGANVLTF.

The chain couples TRBV21-1 to TRBJ2-1; the table's D call TRBD1 went unverified against the DNA. TRBV21-1 is labeled a pseudogene. The CDR3 is 15 amino acids. As DNA, the CDR3 is TGTGCCAGCAGCAAAGATCGACAAGTAGACAATGAGCAGTTCTTC. Translating gives CASSKDRQVDNEQFF.

The DNA for the CDR3 is TGTGCCATCAGTGTAGGGCAGGGTGTCACTGAAGCTTTCTTT. It codes for CAISVGQGVTEAFF. The rearrangement joins TRBV10-3 to TRBJ1-1, with D possibly being TRBD1 (5 bases). The V end lost 4 bases, the J end lost 4 bases, and 13 bases lay between the germline ends. Per the germline V gene, CDR1 is ENHRY and CDR2 is SYGVKD. The CDR3 runs 14 residues.